This T cell receptor beta chain was obtained from a study of type 1 regulatory T cells. Study background: T-allo10 is an in vitro-generated, Tr1-enriched CD4 T cell product specific for alloantigen.

The CDR3 totals 14 residues. V was pared by 2 bases and J by 3 bases, with 11 bases between. Per the germline V gene, CDR1 is MNHEY and CDR2 is SVGEGT. Each CDR3 protein gets one entry after TCRdb re-called the reads with MiXCR. The table lists over 90,000 distinct CDR3 sequences, 31% of them singletons, with about 2.4% in the top ten. This TCR derives from a human donor in good health. The sample was CD4+ T cells, either the whole sample or a sorted fraction (not recorded which). The chain couples TRBV6-2 or TRBV6-3 to TRBJ2-7; D perhaps matches TRBD1 (5 bases). CDR3 amino acids: CASSYSRVYYEQYF. The CDR3 coding sequence is TGTGCCAGCAGTTACAGCAGGGTATACTACGAGCAGTACTTC.